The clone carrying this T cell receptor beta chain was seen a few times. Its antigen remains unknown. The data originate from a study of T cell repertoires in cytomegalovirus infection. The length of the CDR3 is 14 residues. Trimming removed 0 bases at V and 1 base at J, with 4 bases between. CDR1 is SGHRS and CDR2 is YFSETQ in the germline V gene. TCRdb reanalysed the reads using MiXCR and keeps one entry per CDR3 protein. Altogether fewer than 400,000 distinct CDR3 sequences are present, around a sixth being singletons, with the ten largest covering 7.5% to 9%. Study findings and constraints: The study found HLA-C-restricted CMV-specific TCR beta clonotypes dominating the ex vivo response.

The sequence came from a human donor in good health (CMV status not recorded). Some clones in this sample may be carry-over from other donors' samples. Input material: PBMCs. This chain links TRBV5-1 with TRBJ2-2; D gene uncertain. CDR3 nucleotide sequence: TGCGCCAGCAGCTTGGTTGGGAACACCGGGGAGCTGTTTTTT. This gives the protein CASSLVGNTGELFF.